The TCR beta chain under discussion was sequenced for a study of Graves' ophthalmopathy and Graves' hyperthyroidism. On the study more broadly: Peripheral blood (taken before any treatment) was collected at initial diagnosis.

Aged 18 to 65, hyperthyroidism patients had been newly diagnosed, with under 2 months' duration. Comment on this clonotype: What it recognizes is unknown.

Amplified material comprised TCR beta CDR3 regions derived from RNA transcripts. RT-PCR was first run with HTBI primers, then multiplex PCR in a second round. MiXCR was run by TCRdb on the multiplex PCR reads, yielding one entry per CDR3 protein. Found here are 400,000 or so distinct CDR3 sequences, about 17% of them singletons; the top ten hold approximately 2.4%. V lost 2 bases to trimming and J lost 0 bases, with 10 bases between them. The germline V gene encodes CDR1 SGHTA and CDR2 FQGNSA. CDR3 length equals 15 residues. Study results and limitations: Most expanded thyroid clonotypes above 0.001 frequency also appeared in blood. In separating ophthalmopathy from stable hyperthyroidism, a 13-signature model achieved about 90% sensitivity and about 80% specificity.

The TCR sequence derives from an adult woman with stable Graves' hyperthyroidism. The chain is built from TRBV7-2 and TRBJ1-1, with D possibly TRBD1 on 6 matching bases. Sequencing was carried out using peripheral blood. The CDR3 region has the DNA TGTGCCAGCAGCTTACAGGGGAGCGTGAACACTGAAGCTTTCTTT. This encodes CASSLQGSVNTEAFF. The full variable domain, its missing parts supplied by reference TRBV7-2 and TRBJ1-1, is GAGVSQSPSNKVTEKGKDVELRCDPISGHTALYWYRQSLGQGLEFLIYFQGNSAPDKSGLPSDRFSAERTGGSVSTLTIQRTQQEDSAVYLCASSLQGSVNTEAFFGQGTRLTVV.